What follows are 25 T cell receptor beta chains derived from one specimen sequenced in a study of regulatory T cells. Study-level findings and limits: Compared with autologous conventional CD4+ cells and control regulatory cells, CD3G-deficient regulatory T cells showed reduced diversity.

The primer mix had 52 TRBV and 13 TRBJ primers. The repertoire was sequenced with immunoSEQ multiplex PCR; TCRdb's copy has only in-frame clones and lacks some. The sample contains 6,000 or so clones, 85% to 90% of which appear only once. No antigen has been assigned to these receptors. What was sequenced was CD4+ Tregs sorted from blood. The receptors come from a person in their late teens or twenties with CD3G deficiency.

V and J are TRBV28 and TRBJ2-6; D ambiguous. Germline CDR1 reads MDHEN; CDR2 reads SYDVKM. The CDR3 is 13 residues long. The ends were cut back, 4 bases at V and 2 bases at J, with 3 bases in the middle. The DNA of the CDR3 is TGTGCCAGCAGTTACCCTGGGGCCAACGTCCTGACTTTC. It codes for CASSYPGANVLTF.

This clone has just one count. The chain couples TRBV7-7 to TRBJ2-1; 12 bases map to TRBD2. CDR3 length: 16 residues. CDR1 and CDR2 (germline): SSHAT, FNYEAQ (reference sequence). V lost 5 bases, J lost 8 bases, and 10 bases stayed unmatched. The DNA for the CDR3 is TGTGCCAGCAGCCTCCCCGGGACTAGCGGGTACGATGAGCAGTTCTTC. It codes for CASSLPGTSGYDEQFF.

The CDR3, as DNA: TGTGCCACCCGGCTAGCGGGGGGGCCAAGGAATGAGCAGTTCTTC. Amino acid sequence: CATRLAGGPRNEQFF. The chain links TRBV10-3 to TRBJ2-1; TRBD2 matches at 12 bases. The CDR3 has 15 residues. The ends lost 10 bases at V and 7 bases at J; junction bases unmatched: 11. Germline V CDR1 and CDR2: ENHRY, SYGVKD.

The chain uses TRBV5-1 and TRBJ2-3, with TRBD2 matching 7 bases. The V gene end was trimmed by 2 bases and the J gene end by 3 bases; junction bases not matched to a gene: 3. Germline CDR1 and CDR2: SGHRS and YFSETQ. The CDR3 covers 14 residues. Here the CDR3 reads CASSLGEGTDTQYF. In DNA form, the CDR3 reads TGCGCCAGCAGCTTAGGGGAGGGGACAGATACGCAGTATTTT.

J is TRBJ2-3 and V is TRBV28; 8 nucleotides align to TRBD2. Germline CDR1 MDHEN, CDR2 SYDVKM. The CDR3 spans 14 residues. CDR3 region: CAAGGPPSTDTQYF. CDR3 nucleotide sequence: TGTGCGGCGGGAGGTCCTCCTAGCACAGATACGCAGTATTTT.

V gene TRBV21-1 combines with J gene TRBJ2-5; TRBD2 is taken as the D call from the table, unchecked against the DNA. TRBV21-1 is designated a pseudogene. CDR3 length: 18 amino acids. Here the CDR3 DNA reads TGTGCCAGCAGCAAAGTACCCGCTAAGGGAGCGAGTCGAGAGACCCAGTACTTC. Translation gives CASSKVPAKGASRETQYF.

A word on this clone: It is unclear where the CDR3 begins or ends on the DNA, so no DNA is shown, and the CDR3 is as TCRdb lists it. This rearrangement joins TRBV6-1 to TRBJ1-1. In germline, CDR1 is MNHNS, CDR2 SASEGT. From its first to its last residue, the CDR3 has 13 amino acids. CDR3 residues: CASSSSGDTEAFF.

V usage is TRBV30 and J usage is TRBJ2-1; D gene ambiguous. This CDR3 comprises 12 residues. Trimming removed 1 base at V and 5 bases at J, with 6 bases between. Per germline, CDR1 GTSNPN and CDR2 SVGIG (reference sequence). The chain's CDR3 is CAWSARNNEQFF. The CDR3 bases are TGTGCCTGGAGTGCTAGAAACAATGAGCAGTTCTTC.

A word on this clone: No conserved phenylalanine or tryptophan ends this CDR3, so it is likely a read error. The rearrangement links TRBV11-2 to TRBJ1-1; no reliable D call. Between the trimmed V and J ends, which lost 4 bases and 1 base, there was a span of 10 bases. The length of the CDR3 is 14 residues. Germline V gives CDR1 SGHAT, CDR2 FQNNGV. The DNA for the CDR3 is TGTGCCAGCAGCTCGAGTGGGAGGAACACTGAAGCTTTCTCT. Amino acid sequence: CASSSSGRNTEAFS.

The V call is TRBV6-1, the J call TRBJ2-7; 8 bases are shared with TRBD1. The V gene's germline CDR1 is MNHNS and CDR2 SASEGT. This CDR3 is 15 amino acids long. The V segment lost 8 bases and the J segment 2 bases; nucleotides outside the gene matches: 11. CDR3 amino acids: CASDFAGTGTYEQYF. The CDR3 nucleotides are TGTGCCAGCGATTTCGCCGGGACAGGCACCTACGAGCAGTACTTC.

The CDR3 sequence is CASSFALGGTGVGKQYF. CDR3 coding DNA: TGTGCCAGCAGCTTCGCGTTGGGGGGTACCGGAGTGGGCAAGCAGTACTTC. V and J are TRBV7-8 and TRBJ2-7; D perhaps matches TRBD2 (6 bases). Germline V CDR1 and CDR2: SGHVS, FQNEAQ. The germline V and J ends were trimmed by 3 bases and 8 bases, with 26 bases remaining between them. The CDR3 is 17 residues long.

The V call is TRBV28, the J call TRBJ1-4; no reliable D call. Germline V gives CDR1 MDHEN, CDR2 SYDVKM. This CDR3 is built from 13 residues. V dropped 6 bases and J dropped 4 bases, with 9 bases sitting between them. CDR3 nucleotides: TGTGCCAGCAGCCCACAAGTTAATGAAAAACTGTTTTTT. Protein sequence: CASSPQVNEKLFF.

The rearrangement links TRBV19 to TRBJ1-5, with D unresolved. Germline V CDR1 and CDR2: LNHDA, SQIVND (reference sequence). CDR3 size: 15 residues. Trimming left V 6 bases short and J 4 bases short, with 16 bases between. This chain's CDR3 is CASSTILHPNQPQHF. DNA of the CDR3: TGTGCCAGTAGCACCATCCTGCACCCAAATCAGCCCCAGCATTTT.

The CDR3 loop reads CASSLAVTGEQFF. In DNA, the CDR3 is TGTGCCAGCAGCTTAGCCGTTACAGGGGAGCAGTTCTTC. The chain uses TRBV11-2 and TRBJ2-1; D may be TRBD1 (6 bases). Trimming left V 1 base short and J 10 bases short, with 11 bases between. The CDR3 covers 13 residues. CDR1 is SGHAT and CDR2 is FQNNGV in the germline V gene.

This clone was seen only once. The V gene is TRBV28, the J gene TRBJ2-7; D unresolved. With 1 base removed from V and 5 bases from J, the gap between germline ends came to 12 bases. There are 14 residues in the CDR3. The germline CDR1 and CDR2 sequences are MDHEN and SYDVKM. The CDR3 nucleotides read TGTGCCAGCAGTTTATCCATCCGGTCGCACGAGCAGTACTTC. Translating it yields CASSLSIRSHEQYF.

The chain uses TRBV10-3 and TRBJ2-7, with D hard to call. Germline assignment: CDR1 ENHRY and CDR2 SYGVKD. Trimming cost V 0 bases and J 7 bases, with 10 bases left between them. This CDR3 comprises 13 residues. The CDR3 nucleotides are TGTGCCATCAGTGAGTCGAGTTCTCGTGAGCAGTACTTC. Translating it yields CAISESSSREQYF.

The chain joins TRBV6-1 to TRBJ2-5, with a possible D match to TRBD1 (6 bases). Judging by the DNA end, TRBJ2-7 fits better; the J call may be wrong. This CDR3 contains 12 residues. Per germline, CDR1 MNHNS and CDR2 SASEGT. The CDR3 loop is CASSGNRDEQYF. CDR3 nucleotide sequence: TGTGCCAGCAGTGGTAACAGGGACGAGCAGTACTTC.

In DNA form, the CDR3 reads TGTGCCAGCAGCCCCAGGACCTCGCCCCCTCCGGAGGGCGGAGACGAGCAGTACTTC. Protein sequence: CASSPRTSPPPEGGDEQYF. This rearrangement joins TRBV11-2 to TRBJ2-7, with D tentatively TRBD2 (6 bases). The V gene's germline CDR1 is SGHAT and CDR2 FQNNGV. The V end was cut by 5 bases, the J end by 5 bases, with 31 bases between. The CDR3 totals 19 residues.

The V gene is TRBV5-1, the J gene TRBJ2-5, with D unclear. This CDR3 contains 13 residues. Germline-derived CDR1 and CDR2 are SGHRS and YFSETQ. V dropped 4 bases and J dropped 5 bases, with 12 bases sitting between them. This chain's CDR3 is CASSPDLIETQYF. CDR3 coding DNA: TGCGCCAGCAGCCCGGACCTGATCGAGACCCAGTACTTC.

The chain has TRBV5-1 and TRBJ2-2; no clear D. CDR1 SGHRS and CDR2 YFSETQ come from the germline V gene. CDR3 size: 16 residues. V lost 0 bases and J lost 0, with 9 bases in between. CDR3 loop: CASSLGILANTGELFF. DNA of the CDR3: TGCGCCAGCAGCTTGGGAATTCTCGCGAACACCGGGGAGCTGTTTTTT.

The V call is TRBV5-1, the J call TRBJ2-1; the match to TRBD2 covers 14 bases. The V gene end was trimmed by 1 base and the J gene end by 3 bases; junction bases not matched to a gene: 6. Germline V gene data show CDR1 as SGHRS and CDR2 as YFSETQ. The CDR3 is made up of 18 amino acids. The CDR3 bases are TGCGCCAGCAGCTTGTGGGGACTAGCGGGAGTGGGCTACAATGAGCAGTTCTTC. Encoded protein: CASSLWGLAGVGYNEQFF. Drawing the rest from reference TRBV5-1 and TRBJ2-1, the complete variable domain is KAGVTQTPRYLIKTRGQQVTLSCSPISGHRSVSWYQQTPGQGLQFLFEYFSETQRNKGNFPGRFSGRQFSNSRSEMNVSTLELGDSALYLCASSLWGLAGVGYNEQFFGPGTRLTVL.

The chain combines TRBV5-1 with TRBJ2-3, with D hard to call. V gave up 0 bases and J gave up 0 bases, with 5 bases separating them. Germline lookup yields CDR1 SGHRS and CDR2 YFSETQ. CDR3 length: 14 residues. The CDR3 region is CASSLDRSTDTQYF. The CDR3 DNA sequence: TGCGCCAGCAGCTTGGACAGAAGCACAGATACGCAGTATTTT.

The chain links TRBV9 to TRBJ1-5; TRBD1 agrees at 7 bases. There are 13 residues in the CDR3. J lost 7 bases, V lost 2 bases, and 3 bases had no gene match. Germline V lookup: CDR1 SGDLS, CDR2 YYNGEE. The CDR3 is CASSVQGGQPQHF. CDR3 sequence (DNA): TGTGCCAGCAGCGTTCAGGGGGGCCAGCCCCAGCATTTT.

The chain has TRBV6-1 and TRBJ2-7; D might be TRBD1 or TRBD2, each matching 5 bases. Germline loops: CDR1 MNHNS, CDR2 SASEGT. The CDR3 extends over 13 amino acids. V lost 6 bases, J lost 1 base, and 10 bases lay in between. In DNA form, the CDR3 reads TGTGCCAGCAGCCAGGGACGGTCCTACGAGCAGTACTTC. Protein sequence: CASSQGRSYEQYF.

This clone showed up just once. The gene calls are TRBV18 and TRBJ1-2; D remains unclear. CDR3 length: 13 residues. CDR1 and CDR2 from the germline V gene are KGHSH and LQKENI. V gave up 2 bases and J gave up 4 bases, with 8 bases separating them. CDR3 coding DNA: TGTGCCAGCTCACCAGGCAACCTCTATGGCTACACCTTC. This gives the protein CASSPGNLYGYTF.